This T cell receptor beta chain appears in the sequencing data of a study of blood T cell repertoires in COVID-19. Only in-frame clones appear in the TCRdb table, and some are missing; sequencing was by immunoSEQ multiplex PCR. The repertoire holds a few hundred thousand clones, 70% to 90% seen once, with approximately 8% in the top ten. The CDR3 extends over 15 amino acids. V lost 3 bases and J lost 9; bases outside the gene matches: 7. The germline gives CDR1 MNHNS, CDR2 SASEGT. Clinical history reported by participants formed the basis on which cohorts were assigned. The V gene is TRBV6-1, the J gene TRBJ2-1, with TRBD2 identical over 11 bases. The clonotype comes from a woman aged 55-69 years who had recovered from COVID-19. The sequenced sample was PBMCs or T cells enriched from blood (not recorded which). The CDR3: CASSDSSGGAGEQFF. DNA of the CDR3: TGTGCCAGCAGTGATAGTAGCGGGGGGGCCGGTGAGCAGTTCTTC.